One T cell receptor (beta chain) is described in this entry. The source of the sample is a study of control samples from healthy donors and cancer patients. Using immunoSEQ multiplex PCR, the repertoire was profiled, and TCRdb retains in-frame clones only, with some absent. In the table there are under 150,000 clones, 70% to 90% of which are singletons. This sequence was found in a woman aged 70 to 79 in good health. Sequencing used blood.

The CDR3 loop reads CASSLSTLEAFF. For the CDR3, the DNA is TGTGCCAGCAGCTTATCCACTCTGGAAGCTTTCTTT. V and J are TRBV7-2 and TRBJ1-1, with D unclear. CDR1 is SGHTA, CDR2 FQGNSA, per germline. V lost 2 bases and J lost 8, with 9 bases in between. The CDR3 contains 12 residues.